This T cell receptor beta chain was found in a study of regulatory T cells in long-lasting Graves disease. This clonotype was seen many times. Time point specified: newly diagnosed GD, antithyroid drugs for less than 3 months. PBMC-derived RNA was used for the TCR library. CDR3-region Arm-PCR and iRepertoire HTBI primers produced the TCR beta libraries. As originally analysed: The samples included under 75 TRBV and around 15 TRBJ segments. TCRdb called the multiplex PCR reads again in MiXCR, with one record for every CDR3 protein. TCRdb's processing, not the authors', yielded these V and J calls. The sample includes about 210,000 distinct CDR3 sequences, roughly 19% seen only once; the top ten take about 10%. CDR3 length: 15 amino acids. The trim removed 2 bases at V and 8 bases at J, leaving 6 bases unmatched. Germline CDR1 MNHEY, CDR2 SVGAGI. These same records also appear under a second study, on T cells in Graves' hyperthyroidism and ophthalmopathy.

The source was peripheral blood mononuclear cells (PBMCs), collected at new diagnosis, from a patient treated with antithyroid drugs. The TCR comes from a woman aged 25 to 39 with Graves disease. This chain links TRBV6-5 with TRBJ1-4; TRBD1 agrees at 9 bases. CDR3 protein: CASSYRTGAREKLFF. As DNA, the CDR3 is TGTGCCAGCAGTTACAGGACAGGGGCTCGGGAAAAACTGTTTTTT.